These 10 T cell receptor beta chains share one sample of origin, sequenced in a study of memory CD4+ T cells and cytomegalovirus serostatus (dated by TCRdb to between 2018 and 2021). A FACSAria II was used to sort memory CD4+ T cells, defined as single viable CD3+CD4+CD8-CD45RO+ cells. To prepare the library, the immunoSEQ multiplex PCR assay was applied. TCRdb carries this immuneACCESS record with in-frame sequences only. Its versions omit some clonotypes, under half of them owing to an unresolved V gene in the studies checked, with the rest unexplained. This sample holds 40,000 to 50,000 clones; less than 85% were observed only once. Roughly 2% of the sample belongs to the ten largest clones. The specimen was memory CD4+ T cells from blood. Receptors originate from an adult in good health and CMV-seronegative.

V and J are TRBV5-1 and TRBJ1-2, with a tentative D call TRBD1 (5 bases). V dropped 1 base and J dropped 0 bases, with 10 bases sitting between them. The germline CDR1 and CDR2 sequences are SGHRS and YFSETQ. The CDR3 loop spans 15 amino acids. The CDR3 is CASSLMGVSNYGYTF. The DNA of the CDR3 is TGCGCCAGCAGCTTGATGGGGGTTTCTAACTATGGCTACACCTTC.

V usage is TRBV2 and J usage is TRBJ1-2; TRBD1 might be the D (6 bases). CDR1 and CDR2 from the germline V gene are SNHLY and FYNNEI. Trimming took 3 bases from V and 8 from J, leaving 16 bases between them. This CDR3 contains 14 residues. The CDR3 sequence is CASSEGGGVRGYTF. The CDR3, as DNA: TGTGCCAGCAGTGAGGGAGGGGGAGTGAGAGGCTACACCTTC.

This chain joins TRBV6-5 and TRBJ2-1; 7 positions agree with TRBD2. This CDR3 region has 15 residues. Per the germline V gene, CDR1 is MNHEY and CDR2 is SVGAGI. V shed 0 bases, J shed 8 bases, and the junction held 7 bases outside the gene matches. Here the CDR3 reads CASSYSPGGLDEQFF. DNA of the CDR3: TGTGCCAGCAGTTACTCTCCGGGGGGTCTCGATGAGCAGTTCTTC.

The chain recombines TRBV11-3 with TRBJ2-1, with TRBD2 as a possible D gene (6 bases). The CDR3 is 14 residues long. Trimming took off 4 bases at V and 6 bases at J, with 13 bases between the two ends. Germline CDR1 is SGHNT and CDR2 is YENEEA. CDR3 nucleotides: TGTGCCAGCAGCTACTTCGGGACTGGCAATGAGCAGTTCTTC. It codes for CASSYFGTGNEQFF. Filled out from reference TRBV11-3 and TRBJ2-1, the complete variable domain reads EAGVVQSPRYKIIEKKQPVAFWCNPISGHNTLYWYLQNLGQGPELLIRYENEEAVDDSQLPKDRFSAERLKGVDSTLKIQPAELGDSAVYLCASSYFGTGNEQFFGPGTRLTVL.

The chain combines TRBV18 with TRBJ1-5; 7 positions match TRBD1. V was pared by 2 bases and J by 7 bases, with 11 bases of the junction left unmatched. CDR3 length: 16 amino acids. Germline assignment: CDR1 KGHSH and CDR2 LQKENI. Here the CDR3 DNA reads TGTGCCAGCTCACCAGGGGACAGTACGGAGGAACAGCCCCAGCATTTT. Protein product: CASSPGDSTEEQPQHF.

V usage is TRBV7-2 and J usage is TRBJ2-5; D is perhaps TRBD1 or TRBD2 (5 bases each). The V end was cut by 1 base, the J end by 5 bases, with 17 bases between. Germline CDR1 SGHTA, CDR2 FQGNSA. The CDR3 consists of 16 residues. The CDR3 bases are TGTGCCAGCAGCTTAGGAAGCTCTGTGGGGGTGGAGACCCAGTACTTC. Translating it yields CASSLGSSVGVETQYF.

This chain uses TRBV4-2 with TRBJ2-1; D gene unclear. The V end was cut by 4 bases, the J end by 0 bases, with 13 bases between. The CDR3 loop spans 16 amino acids. Germline values: CDR1 LGHNA, CDR2 YNFKEQ. As DNA, the CDR3 is TGTGCCAGCAGCCTAAAAATGGTAGTCTCCTACAATGAGCAGTTCTTC. As protein: CASSLKMVVSYNEQFF.

This chain uses TRBV7-7 with TRBJ2-2; D might be TRBD1 (5 bases). The length of the CDR3 is 14 residues. Trimming left V 5 bases short and J 0 bases short, with 7 bases between. Per the germline V gene, CDR1 is SSHAT and CDR2 is FNYEAQ (reference sequence). As DNA, the CDR3 is TGTGCCAGCAGCCTACAGGCGAACACCGGGGAGCTGTTTTTT. It is translated as CASSLQANTGELFF.

The rearrangement joins TRBV7-8 to TRBJ1-5, with unresolved D. This CDR3 is 13 amino acids long. Germline-derived CDR1 and CDR2 are SGHVS and FQNEAQ. The V gene lost 5 bases and the J gene lost 6 bases, with 11 bases spanning the gap. DNA for the CDR3: TGTGCCAGCAGCCCCACGCTCACTCAGCCCCAGCATTTT. It yields the protein CASSPTLTQPQHF.

This clone showed up just once. The chain is built from TRBV2 and TRBJ1-5; weak D call: TRBD1 (6 bases). Germline V gene sequence: CDR1 SNHLY, CDR2 FYNNEI. Trimming removed 6 bases at V and 5 bases at J, with 11 bases between. The CDR3 sequence is 13 residues long. CDR3 amino acids: CASRQGLDQPQHF. CDR3 in DNA: TGTGCCAGCAGACAGGGTTTGGATCAGCCCCAGCATTTT.